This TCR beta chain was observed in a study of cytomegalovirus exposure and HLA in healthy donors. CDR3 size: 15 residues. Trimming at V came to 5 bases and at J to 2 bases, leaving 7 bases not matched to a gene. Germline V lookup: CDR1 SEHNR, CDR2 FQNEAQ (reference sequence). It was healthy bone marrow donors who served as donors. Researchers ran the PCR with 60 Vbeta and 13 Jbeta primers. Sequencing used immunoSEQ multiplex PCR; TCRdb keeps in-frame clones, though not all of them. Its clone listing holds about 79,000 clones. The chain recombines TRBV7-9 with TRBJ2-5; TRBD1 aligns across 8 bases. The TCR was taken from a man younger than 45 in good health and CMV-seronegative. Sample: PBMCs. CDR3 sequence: CASSPRTGTQETQYF. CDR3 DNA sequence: TGTGCCAGCAGCCCTCGGACAGGGACACAAGAGACCCAGTACTTC.